The clone carrying this T cell receptor beta chain showed up just a few times. Next came a second PCR, run for about 6 to 12 cycles, which used a sample-barcoded 5' primer along with a J-beta primer mix. TCRdb fed the 5' RACE reads into MiXCR, producing one record per CDR3 protein. Of approximately 2,000,000 distinct CDR3 sequences detected, around 42% appear once; the ten largest clones hold about 23%. The data were obtained in a study of blood T cells in healthy people across ages. The CDR3 covers 14 residues. Germline-derived CDR1 and CDR2 are MNHEY and SVGAGI. V was clipped by 5 bases and J by 5 bases; unmatched bases: 7.

This chain links TRBV6-5 with TRBJ1-2, with TRBD1 matching 8 bases. Sequencing was performed on blood. The receptor comes from a human donor in good health. The CDR3 reads CASSIQGGGYGYTF. In DNA form, the CDR3 reads TGTGCCAGCAGTATACAGGGGGGTGGGTATGGCTACACCTTC.